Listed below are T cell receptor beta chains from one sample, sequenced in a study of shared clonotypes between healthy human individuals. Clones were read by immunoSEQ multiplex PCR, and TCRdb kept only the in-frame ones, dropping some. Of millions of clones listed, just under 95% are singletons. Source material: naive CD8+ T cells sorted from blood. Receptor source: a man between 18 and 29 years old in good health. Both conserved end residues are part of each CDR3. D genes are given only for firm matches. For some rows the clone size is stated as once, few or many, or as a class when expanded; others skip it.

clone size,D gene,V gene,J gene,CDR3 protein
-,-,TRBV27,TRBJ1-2,CASSFGQSFAGYTF
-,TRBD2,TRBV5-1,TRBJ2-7,CASSPSTSGGTYEQYF
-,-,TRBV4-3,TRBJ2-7,CASSPGGESYEQYF
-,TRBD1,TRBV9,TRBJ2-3,CASSTGDRGQTDTQYF
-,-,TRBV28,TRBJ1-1,CASSLTANTEAFF
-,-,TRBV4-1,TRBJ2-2,CASSSEVPQGFGGELFF
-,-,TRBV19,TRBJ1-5,CASSIGEMHSNQPQHF
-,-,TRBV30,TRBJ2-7,CAWSVQGNEQYF
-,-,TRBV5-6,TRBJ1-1,CASSLPLEGKNEAFF
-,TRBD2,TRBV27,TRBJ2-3,CASSLSALAGVNTDTQYF
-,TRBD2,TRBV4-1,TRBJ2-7,CASSQVLGTSGLQYF
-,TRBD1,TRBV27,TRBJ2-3,CASSFGQGDTQYF
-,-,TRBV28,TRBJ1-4,CASSLFPQEVANEKLFF
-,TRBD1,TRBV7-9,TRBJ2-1,CATLPGQGIDNEQFF
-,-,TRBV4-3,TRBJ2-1,CASSQEGGREDEQFF
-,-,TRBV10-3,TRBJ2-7,CATGGEYEQYF
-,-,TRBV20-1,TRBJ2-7,CSAKITGEQYF
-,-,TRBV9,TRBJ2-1,CASSVGIGYNEQFF
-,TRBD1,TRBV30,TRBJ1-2,CAWSGGTDYGYTF
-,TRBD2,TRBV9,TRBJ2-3,CASSFLAGPADTQYF
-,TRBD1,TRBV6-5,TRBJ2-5,CASSNTTGGLETQYF
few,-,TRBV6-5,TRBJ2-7,CASSYSHTSGEQYF
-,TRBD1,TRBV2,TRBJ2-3,CAKTGLGDTQYF
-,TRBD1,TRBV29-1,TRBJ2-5,CSVVKTGESAQYF
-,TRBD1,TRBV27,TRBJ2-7,CASSLRAGQGAGSYEQYF
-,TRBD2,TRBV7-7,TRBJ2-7,CASSLIGRFDEQYF
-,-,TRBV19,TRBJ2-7,CARTYYEQYF
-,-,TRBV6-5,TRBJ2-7,CASSYSSSNEQYF
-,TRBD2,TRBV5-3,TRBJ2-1,CARSRGLAGVAYNEQFF
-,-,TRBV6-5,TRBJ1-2,CASSYSPEAQGYTF
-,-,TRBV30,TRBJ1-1,CAWTPLGTVEAFF
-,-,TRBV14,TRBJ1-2,CASSQAGLGGYTF
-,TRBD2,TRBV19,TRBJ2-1,CASSTISGAAYNEQFF
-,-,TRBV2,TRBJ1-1,CASSGGLMNTEAFF
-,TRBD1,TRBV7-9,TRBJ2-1,CASSVGQGSYNEQFF
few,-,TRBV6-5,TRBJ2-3,CASSLGPTDTQYF
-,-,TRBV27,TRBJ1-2,CASSPDSNYGYTF
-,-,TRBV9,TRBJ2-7,CASSMGTDTYEQYF
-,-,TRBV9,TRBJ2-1,CASSVDREQFF
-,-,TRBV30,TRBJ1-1,CAWSEWIPNTEAFF
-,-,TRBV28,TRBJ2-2,CASSPGPQLSTGELFF
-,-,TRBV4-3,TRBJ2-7,CASSRLLGGPDYEQYF
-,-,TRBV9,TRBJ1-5,CASSVEGAINQPQHF
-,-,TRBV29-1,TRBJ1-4,CSVVEAGDPTNEKLFF
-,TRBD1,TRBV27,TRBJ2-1,CASSLQGQGSNEQFF
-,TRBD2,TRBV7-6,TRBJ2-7,CASSHNPREVSYEQYF
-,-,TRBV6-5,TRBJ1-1,CASSYSYGLNTEAFF
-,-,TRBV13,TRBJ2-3,CASSLNPYTDTQYF
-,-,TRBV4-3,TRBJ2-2,CASSQRAQEGTGELFF
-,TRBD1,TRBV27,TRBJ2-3,CASSPQGQGRSTDTQYF
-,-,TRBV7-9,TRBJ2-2,CASSYQGGTGELFF
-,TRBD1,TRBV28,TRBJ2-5,CASRLSGTGAAGYF
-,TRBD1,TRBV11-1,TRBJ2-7,CASSLAAGQVSSYEQYF
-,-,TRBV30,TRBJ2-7,CAWSVQAGQAYEQYF
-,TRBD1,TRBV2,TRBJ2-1,CAGSTGEGVNEQFF